This T cell receptor (beta chain) was obtained from a study of cytomegalovirus exposure and HLA in healthy donors (dated 2017 in TCRdb). About the study as a whole: An earlier analysis of some 550 of the donors reported 250 to 300 Gb of sequence data and some 100 million unique TCR beta sequences from 150 million to 200 million T cells. The study aimed to test whether cataloging public T cell receptors could reveal signatures of past pathogen exposure. In the later analysis, no new phenotypic data were used to find candidate immune exposures; instead, reliance was placed on TCR beta sequences and their occurrence across donors. The study used immunosequencing to profile the T cell repertoires of 666 subjects and linked those repertoires to cytomegalovirus serostatus. Because of strong linkage in the cohort, roughly 5 DR-DQ haplotypes were treated as single units for association and clustering. The study combined high-throughput TCR immunosequencing, statistical association of individual TCRs with disease status, and machine learning to predict cytomegalovirus infection status. Typing coverage varied by locus: roughly 629-630 donors for A, B, C, DRB1 and DQB1; roughly 510 for DQA1; more than 600 for DPA1; more than 450 for DPB1. To study patterns of TCR occurrence, a later analysis re-analyzed previously published TCR beta repertoires from 650 to 750 donors and added high-resolution HLA genotyping. Every repertoire in the discovery cohort had been generated on one and the same sequencing platform. In a later genetic analysis, genome-wide SNP genotypes for 398 of the 666 donors were used, and that subset was treated as a discovery cohort. Donor age, sex, ethnicity and CMV serostatus were compiled alongside the repertoire data. Roughly 310 gigabases of sequencing data and approximately 93 million unique TCR sequences were included in an early release covering 550 to 800 HLA-typed donors. HLA typing covered class I and class II loci at four-digit resolution. The genetic ancestry cluster associated with self-reported Caucasian donors included 81% of the 300 to 450 genotyped donors. Across about 370 genotyped donors of the cohort, an average of approximately 220,000 unique TCR beta nucleotide sequences per donor were sequenced, and approximately 17% of those sequences were non-productive. In addition to the first cohort of 666 subjects, a separate validation cohort of some 120 different subjects was used. An earlier analysis of several hundred of the donors applied high-throughput TCR beta sequencing to assess whether each TCR beta V gene segment acted as functional or pseudogenic.

What the research found in general, with its limitations: Over 15 rarely observed V segments, including chromosome 9 orphons, were excluded from the earlier analysis of approximately 600 of the donors because counts were too low. In a later genetic analysis, a missense DCLRE1C variant was associated with V-gene and J-gene trimming of TCR beta chains, and the association was replicated in an independent cohort. Linkage disequilibrium might explain the correlated functional status among segregating V segments, but an unknown experimental factor could not be ruled out. In a later analysis, several top co-occurrence clusters were reported to appear linked to parvovirus B19, influenza, CMV and Epstein-Barr virus. In a later analysis, over 15,000 TCR beta sequences were associated with specific HLA alleles at a false discovery rate of 0.05. According to a later genetic analysis, donors in an Asian-associated ancestry cluster had fewer N-insertions in productive TCRs than the approximately 700-donor mean. Because some donors lacked HLA typing at each locus, the association tests relied only on the typed subset. Immune exposure information for the cohort was limited to CMV serostatus. In a later analysis, most CMV-associated TCR beta chains were found to appear HLA-restricted, with HLA associations seemingly driven largely by CMV exposure. In the study, about 150 TCR beta chains were listed as associated with cytomegalovirus. Cytomegalovirus status was reported to be diagnosed by the classifier with high specificity and sensitivity in both the original and validation cohorts. When HLA alleles, especially DR and DQ, strongly co-occurred, TCR associations were difficult to assign to individual alleles. A later analysis found that TCR association rates varied across HLA loci, with DRB1 alleles showing the most associated TCRs and HLA-C alleles the fewest. In a later analysis, HLA-associated TCR beta chains showed more clonal expansion and lower generation probabilities than non-associated chains that were equally common. An earlier analysis of around 500 of the donors showed that most TCR beta V segments appeared in productive rearrangements either about 87% or about 30% of the time, which broadly matched IMGT annotations. The authors suggested that the approach could potentially be generalized to other disease states and immunological phenotypes. The cohort was sequenced for TCR beta chains only, and without alpha or paired-chain data the features that could be detected were limited. A few of the identified cytomegalovirus-associated TCR beta chains were confirmed in vitro to be specific for cytomegalovirus antigens. Presence/absence analyses assumed roughly uniform sequencing depth across donors, an assumption that may not hold. Some IMGT-functional V segments, including TRBV6-2 and TRBV6-3, could not be distinguished by the 87-base-pair reads and were therefore excluded. A further reported finding was that TCR beta sequences accurately predicted the HLA-A and HLA-B alleles for most subjects in the first cohort. The sequencing pipeline was judged likely to have produced a cluster of highly shared sequence variants as a technical artifact. Most TCR sequences were seen in very few donors, while some public TCRs were found in many individuals.

The cohort was made up of 500 to 850 healthy bone marrow donors. Cohort members were all nominally healthy when sampled, although unrecorded immune exposures were likely present. The donor tested CMV seronegative, placing the donor among the 300 to 400 seronegative members of the cohort. Each donor provided a peripheral blood sample, and peripheral blood mononuclear cells were used for TCR beta sequencing. Genomic DNA extraction from the blood cell samples was performed with the Qiagen DNeasy Blood Extraction Kit. The library was built by means of the immunoSEQ multiplex PCR assay. A mixture of 60 forward primers for TCR Vbeta segments and 13 reverse primers for TCR Jbeta segments was used in the multiplex PCR. The CDR3 region of rearranged TCR beta genes was amplified from genomic DNA with a multiplex PCR assay. On the Illumina HiSeq System, the amplified TCR beta libraries were sequenced as 87-base-pair reads. Per the source publication's procedure: A later analysis tallied roughly 76 million unique TCR beta chains across the 550 to 850 repertoires, and approximately 11 million of those chains were shared by two or more donors. Raw reads were error-corrected and collapsed into unique sequences by a nearest-neighbor algorithm in which closely related sequences were merged to remove PCR and sequencing errors. To assign V, D and J gene segments, CDR3 sequences were aligned to IMGT reference sequences. For a sequence to be retained, a match of at least six nucleotides was required to both a V gene segment and a J gene segment. Rearrangements were classified as productive when the CDR3 lacked stop codons and remained in frame with V and J, and all other rearrangements were classified as non-productive. Following IMGT convention, CDR3 was defined as the stretch from the second conserved V-encoded cysteine to the conserved J-encoded phenylalanine. The earlier analysis of some 550 of the donors excluded any sequence lacking an unambiguous match to a single V gene segment. In an earlier analysis of 450 to 750 of the donors, a V segment was called functional when productive rearrangements were above 56.7%, and segregating when the standard deviation between donors exceeded 5%. A statistical classification framework was developed to diagnose cytomegalovirus status using the catalog of TCR beta chain sequences. In a later analysis, V and J genes were assigned by comparing TCR nucleotide sequences against IMGT/GENE-DB human TR gene sequences. A later analysis assigned CDR3 sequences and most-parsimonious VDJ recombination scenarios with the TCRdist pipeline. In a later analysis, every TCR beta chain was defined by the combination of its CDR3 amino acid sequence and its V-gene family, and reads without a unique V-gene family were dropped. A later analysis removed 450 to 600 highly shared, low-generation-probability nucleotide sequences to deal with suspected cross-contamination and a sequencing artifact. In a later analysis, a clonal expansion index was calculated for each public chain from normalized within-repertoire ranks of inferred template counts. A later analysis computed generation probabilities with a VDJ recombination model fitted to out-of-frame rearrangements, and checked the results against IGoR. In a later analysis, hypergeometric tests were used to score TCR-TCR, TCR-HLA and TCR-CMV co-occurrence, with a repertoire-size bias correction applied to TCR pairs. To estimate false discovery rates, a later analysis permuted the HLA or CMV assignments 20 times. In a later analysis, co-occurring TCRs were grouped using DBSCAN, with TCRdist sequence similarity added in when clustering inside HLA-allele-positive subsets. Co-occurrence clustering excluded repertoires with fewer than 30,000 or more than 120,000 public chains, plus five with anomalous nucleotide sharing. TCRdb mirrors the immuneACCESS table, restricted to in-frame sequences. Some clones are absent from its copies; in checked studies, under half trace to an unresolved V gene, and the reason for the others is unknown. The DNA was the basis for D and trimming; V, J and clone size are from that table. This sample holds 110,000 to 150,000 clones; roughly four fifths were observed only once. 4.9% of the sample is taken by the ten largest.

Looking up the germline V gene (reference sequence) yields CDR1 SEHNR and CDR2 FQNEAQ. Here V drops 5 bases and J drops 6 bases, and the junction holds 8 bases not matched to any gene. Inclusive of the bounding cysteine and phenylalanine, the CDR3 is 15 residues long. This entry keeps only the CDR3 DNA: 45 bases, framed from base 1. With respect to this clone: Its antigen is still unknown. No per-base quality is available; no much larger clone lies one base away.

The sequence joins TRBV7-9 to TRBJ2-1, with 9 central nucleotides matching TRBD2. Sequencing used PBMCs. The receptor was derived from a woman between 45 and 65 years old in good health and CMV-seronegative. The CDR3 amino acid sequence is: CASSLAGTSSNEQFF. In nucleotides, the sequence is TGTGCCAGCAGCCTCGCCGGGACTAGCAGCAATGAGCAGTTCTTC. Reference TRBV7-9 and TRBJ2-1 genes cover what lies past the CDR3, so the full variable domain is DTGVSQNPRHKITKRGQNVTFRCDPISEHNRLYWYRQTLGQGPEFLTYFQNEAQLEKSRLLSDRFSAERPKGSFSTLEIQRTEQGDSAMYLCASSLAGTSSNEQFFGPGTRLTVL.